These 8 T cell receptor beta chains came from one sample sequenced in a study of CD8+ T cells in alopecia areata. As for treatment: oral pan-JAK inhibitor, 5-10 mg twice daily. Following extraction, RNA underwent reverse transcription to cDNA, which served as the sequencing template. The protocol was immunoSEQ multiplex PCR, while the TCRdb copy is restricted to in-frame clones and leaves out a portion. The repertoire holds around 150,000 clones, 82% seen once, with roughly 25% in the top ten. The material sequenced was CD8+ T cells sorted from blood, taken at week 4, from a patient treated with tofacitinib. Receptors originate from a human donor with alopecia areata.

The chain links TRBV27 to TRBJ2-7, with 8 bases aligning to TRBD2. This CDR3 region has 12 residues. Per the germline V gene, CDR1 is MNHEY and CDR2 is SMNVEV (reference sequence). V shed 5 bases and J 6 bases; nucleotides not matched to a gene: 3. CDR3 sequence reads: CASSRSGGEQYF. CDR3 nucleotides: TGTGCCAGCAGTCGAAGCGGGGGCGAGCAGTACTTC.

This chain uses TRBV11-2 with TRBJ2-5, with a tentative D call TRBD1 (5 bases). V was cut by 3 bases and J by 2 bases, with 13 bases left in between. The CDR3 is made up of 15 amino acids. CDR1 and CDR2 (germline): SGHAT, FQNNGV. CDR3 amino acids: CASSFTRDSQETQYF. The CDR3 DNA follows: TGTGCCAGCAGCTTCACCCGTGACAGTCAAGAGACCCAGTACTTC.

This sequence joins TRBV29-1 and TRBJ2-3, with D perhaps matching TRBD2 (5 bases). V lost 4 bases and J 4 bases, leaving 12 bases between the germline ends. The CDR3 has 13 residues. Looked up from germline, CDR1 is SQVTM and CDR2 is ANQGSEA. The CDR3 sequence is CSVVEGVADTQYF. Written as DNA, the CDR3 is TGCAGCGTTGTTGAGGGAGTCGCAGATACGCAGTATTTT.

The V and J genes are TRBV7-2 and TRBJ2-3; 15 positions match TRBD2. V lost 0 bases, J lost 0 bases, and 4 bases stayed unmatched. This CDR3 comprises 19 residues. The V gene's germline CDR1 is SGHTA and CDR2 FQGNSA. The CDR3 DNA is TGTGCCAGCAGCTTAGCGGGACTAGCGGGGGGACTAAGCACAGATACGCAGTATTTT. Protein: CASSLAGLAGGLSTDTQYF.

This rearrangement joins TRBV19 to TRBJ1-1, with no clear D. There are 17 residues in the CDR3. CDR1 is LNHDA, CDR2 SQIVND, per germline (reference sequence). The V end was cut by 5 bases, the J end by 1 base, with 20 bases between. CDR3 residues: CASSFVTRGKKNTEAFF. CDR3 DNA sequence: TGTGCCAGTAGTTTCGTCACCCGAGGCAAAAAGAACACTGAAGCTTTCTTT. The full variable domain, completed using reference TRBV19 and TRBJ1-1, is DGGITQSPKYLFRKEGQNVTLSCEQNLNHDAMYWYRQDPGQGLRLIYYSQIVNDFQKGDIAEGYSVSREKKESFPLTVTSAQKNPTAFYLCASSFVTRGKKNTEAFFGQGTRLTVV.

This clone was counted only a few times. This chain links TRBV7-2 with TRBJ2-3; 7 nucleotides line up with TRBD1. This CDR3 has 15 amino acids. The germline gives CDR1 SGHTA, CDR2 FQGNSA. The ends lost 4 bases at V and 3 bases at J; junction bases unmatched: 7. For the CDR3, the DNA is TGTGCCAGCAGCTCGCGAGGGGGCGGGACAGATACGCAGTATTTT. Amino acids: CASSSRGGGTDTQYF.

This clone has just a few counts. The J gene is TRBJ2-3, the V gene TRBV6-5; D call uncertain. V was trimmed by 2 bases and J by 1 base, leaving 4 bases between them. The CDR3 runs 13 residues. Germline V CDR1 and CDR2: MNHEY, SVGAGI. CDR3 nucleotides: TGTGCCAGCAGTTACGTGGGCACAGATACGCAGTATTTT. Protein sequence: CASSYVGTDTQYF.

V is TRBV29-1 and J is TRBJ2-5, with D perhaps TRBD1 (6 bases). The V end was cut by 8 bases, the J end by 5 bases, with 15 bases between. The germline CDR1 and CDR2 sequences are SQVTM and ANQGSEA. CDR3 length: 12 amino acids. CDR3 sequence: CSLTGLGETQYF. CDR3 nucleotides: TGCAGCCTTACAGGGTTAGGGGAGACCCAGTACTTC.